Detailed here is one T cell receptor beta chain. Its target is not known. CDR1 is MNHEY and CDR2 is SVGAGI in the germline V gene. With 6 bases clipped from V and 4 bases from J, the junction kept 7 bases outside the gene matches. The CDR3 has 14 amino acids. Assay: immunoSEQ multiplex PCR; the TCRdb copy retains only in-frame clones and omits some. Here the sample spans over 100,000 clones, 86% being singletons. The entry originates in a study of T cell responses to AZD1222 COVID-19 vaccine. Findings of the study overall: Every sample of the repertoires postdated the peak T cell response. In a largely white British group with more females than males, clonal diversity was possibly underestimated. Distributed over spike, vaccine-associated CD4 TCRs predominated at 160-218 and 743-854. A reported finding is that nearly half of spike-specific TCRs target unmutated variant regions.

This chain connects TRBV6-5 to TRBJ1-2; TRBD1 matches 8 bases. The receptor's source is an adult in good health. The sequencing used peripheral blood, collected on day 0 of AZD1222 vaccination. CDR3 amino acids: CASSGQGGSYGYTF. The CDR3 region has the DNA TGTGCCAGCAGCGGACAGGGAGGTAGCTATGGCTACACCTTC.